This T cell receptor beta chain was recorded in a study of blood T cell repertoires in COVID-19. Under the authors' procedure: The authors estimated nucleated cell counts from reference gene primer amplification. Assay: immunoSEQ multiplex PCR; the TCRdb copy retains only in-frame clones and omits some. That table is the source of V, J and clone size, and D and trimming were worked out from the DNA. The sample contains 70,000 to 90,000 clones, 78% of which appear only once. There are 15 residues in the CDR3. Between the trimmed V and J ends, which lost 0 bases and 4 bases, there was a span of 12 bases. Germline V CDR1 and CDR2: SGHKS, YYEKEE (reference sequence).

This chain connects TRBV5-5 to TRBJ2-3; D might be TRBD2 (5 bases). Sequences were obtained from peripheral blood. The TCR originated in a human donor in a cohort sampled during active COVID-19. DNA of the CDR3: TGTGCCAGCAGCTTGGGGCTAGCCCCCGCAGATACGCAGTATTTT. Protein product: CASSLGLAPADTQYF. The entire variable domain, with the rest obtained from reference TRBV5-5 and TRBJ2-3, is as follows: DAGVTQSPTHLIKTRGQQVTLRCSPISGHKSVSWYQQVLGQGPQFIFQYYEKEERGRGNFPDRFSARQFPNYSSELNVNALLLGDSALYLCASSLGLAPADTQYFGPGTRLTVL.